The entry below describes one T cell receptor beta chain. The entry originates in a study of beta chain features in type 1 diabetes. On the study more broadly: Cell yields, age and gender were similar between patients and healthy donors.

What was sequenced were expressed TCRB transcripts, since all of the isolated RNA had been reverse transcribed. Roughly 3.5 million reads per sample on average were obtained from naive, central memory and regulatory T cell samples. Data came from immunoSEQ multiplex PCR; TCRdb stores just in-frame clones and leaves some out. Among roughly 140,000 clones listed, approximately 52% were seen once. CDR3 length: 15 residues. With 3 bases clipped from V and 5 bases from J, the junction kept 6 bases outside the gene matches. Germline V gene data show CDR1 as LNHNV and CDR2 as YYDKDF (reference sequence). This TCR was sampled from a man aged 18 to 30 in good health. V usage is TRBV15 and J usage is TRBJ2-7, with 11 bases fitting TRBD1. Sequencing was done on a sample of Tregs from blood. The CDR3 here is CATSSAWGQGDEQYF. The CDR3 DNA sequence: TGTGCCACCAGCAGTGCTTGGGGACAGGGGGACGAGCAGTACTTC.